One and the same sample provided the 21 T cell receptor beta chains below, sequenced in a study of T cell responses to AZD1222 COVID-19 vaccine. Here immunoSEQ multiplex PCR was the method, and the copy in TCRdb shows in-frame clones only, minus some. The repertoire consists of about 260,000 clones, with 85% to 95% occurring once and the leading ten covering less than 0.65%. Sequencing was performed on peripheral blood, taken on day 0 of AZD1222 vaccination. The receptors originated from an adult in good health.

CDR3 bases: TGCATGTGGCGGGACACCTACGAGCAGTACTTC. It specifies CMWRDTYEQYF. The J gene is TRBJ2-7, the V gene TRBV20-1; D possibly matches TRBD1 or TRBD2 (6 bases each). The CDR3 spans 11 residues. In germline, CDR1 is DFQATT, CDR2 SNEGSKA (reference sequence).

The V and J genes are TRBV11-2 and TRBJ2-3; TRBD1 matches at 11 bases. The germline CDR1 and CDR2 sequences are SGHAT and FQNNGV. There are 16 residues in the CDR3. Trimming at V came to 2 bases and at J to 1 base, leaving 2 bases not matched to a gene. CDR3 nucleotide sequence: TGTGCCAGCAGCTTAAGGGACAGGGGGGGCACAGATACGCAGTATTTT. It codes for CASSLRDRGGTDTQYF. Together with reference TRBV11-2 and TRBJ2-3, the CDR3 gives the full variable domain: EAGVAQSPRYKIIEKRQSVAFWCNPISGHATLYWYQQILGQGPKLLIQFQNNGVVDDSQLPKDRFSAERLKGVDSTLKIQPAKLEDSAVYLCASSLRDRGGTDTQYFGPGTRLTVL.

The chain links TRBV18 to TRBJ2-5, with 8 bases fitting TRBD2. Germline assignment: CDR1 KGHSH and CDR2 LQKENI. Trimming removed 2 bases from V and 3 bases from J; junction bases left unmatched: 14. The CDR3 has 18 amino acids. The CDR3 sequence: CASSPSGRAGTLKETQYF. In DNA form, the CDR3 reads TGTGCCAGCTCACCAAGCGGGAGAGCAGGAACATTAAAAGAGACCCAGTACTTC.

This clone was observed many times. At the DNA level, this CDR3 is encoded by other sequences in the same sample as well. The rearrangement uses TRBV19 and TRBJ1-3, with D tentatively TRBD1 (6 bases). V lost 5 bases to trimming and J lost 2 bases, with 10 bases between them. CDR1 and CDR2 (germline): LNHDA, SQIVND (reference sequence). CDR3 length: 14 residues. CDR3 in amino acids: CASSLTGTGNTIYF. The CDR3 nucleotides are TGTGCCAGTAGTTTGACAGGAACTGGAAACACCATATATTTT.

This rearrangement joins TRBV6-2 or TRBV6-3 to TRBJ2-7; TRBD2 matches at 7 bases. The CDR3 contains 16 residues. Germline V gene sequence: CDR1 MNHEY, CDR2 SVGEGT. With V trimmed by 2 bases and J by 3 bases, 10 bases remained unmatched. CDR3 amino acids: CASSYEAGTGSYEQYF. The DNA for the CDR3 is TGTGCCAGCAGTTACGAAGCGGGGACCGGGAGCTACGAGCAGTACTTC.

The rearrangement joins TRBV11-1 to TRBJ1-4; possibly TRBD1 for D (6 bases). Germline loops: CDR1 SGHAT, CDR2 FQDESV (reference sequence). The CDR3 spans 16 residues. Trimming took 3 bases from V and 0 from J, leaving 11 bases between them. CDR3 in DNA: TGTGCCAGCAGCTTTCGGGGGGCCGCAACTAATGAAAAACTGTTTTTT. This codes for CASSFRGAATNEKLFF.

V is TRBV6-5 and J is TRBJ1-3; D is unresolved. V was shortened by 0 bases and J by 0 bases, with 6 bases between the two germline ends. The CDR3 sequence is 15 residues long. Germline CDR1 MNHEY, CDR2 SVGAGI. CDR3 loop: CASSYSGSSGNTIYF. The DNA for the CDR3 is TGTGCCAGCAGTTACTCGGGGAGCTCTGGAAACACCATATATTTT.

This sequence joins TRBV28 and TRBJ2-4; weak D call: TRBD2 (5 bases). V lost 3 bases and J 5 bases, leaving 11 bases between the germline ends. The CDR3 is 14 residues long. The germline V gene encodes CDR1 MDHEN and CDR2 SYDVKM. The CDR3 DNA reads TGTGCCAGCAGTTTGACCCCGAGGGAAAACATTCAGTACTTC. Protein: CASSLTPRENIQYF.

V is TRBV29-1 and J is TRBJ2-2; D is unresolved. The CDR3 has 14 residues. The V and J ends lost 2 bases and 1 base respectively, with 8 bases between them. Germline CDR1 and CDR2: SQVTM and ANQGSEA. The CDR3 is CSVELQRNTGELFF. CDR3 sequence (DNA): TGCAGCGTTGAACTACAGCGGAACACCGGGGAGCTGTTTTTT.

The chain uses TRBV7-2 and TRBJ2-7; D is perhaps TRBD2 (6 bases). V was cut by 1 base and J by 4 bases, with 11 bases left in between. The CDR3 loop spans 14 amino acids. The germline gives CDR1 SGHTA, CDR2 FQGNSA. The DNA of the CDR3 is TGTGCCAGCAGCTTAGTGGGGGGAAGATACGAGCAGTACTTC. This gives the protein CASSLVGGRYEQYF.

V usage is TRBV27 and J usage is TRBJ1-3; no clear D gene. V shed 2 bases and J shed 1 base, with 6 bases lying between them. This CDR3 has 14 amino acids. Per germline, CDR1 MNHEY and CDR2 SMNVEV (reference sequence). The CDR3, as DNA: TGTGCCAGCAGTTTACGAGGGTCTGGAAACACCATATATTTT. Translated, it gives CASSLRGSGNTIYF.

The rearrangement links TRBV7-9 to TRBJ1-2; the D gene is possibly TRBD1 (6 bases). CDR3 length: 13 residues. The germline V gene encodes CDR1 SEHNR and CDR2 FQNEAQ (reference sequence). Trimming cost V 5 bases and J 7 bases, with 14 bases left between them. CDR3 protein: CASSQLGGFGYTF. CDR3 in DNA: TGTGCCAGCAGCCAGCTAGGGGGATTTGGCTACACCTTC. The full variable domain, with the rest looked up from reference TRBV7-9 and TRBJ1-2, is DTGVSQNPRHKITKRGQNVTFRCDPISEHNRLYWYRQTLGQGPEFLTYFQNEAQLEKSRLLSDRFSAERPKGSFSTLEIQRTEQGDSAMYLCASSQLGGFGYTFGSGTRLTVV.

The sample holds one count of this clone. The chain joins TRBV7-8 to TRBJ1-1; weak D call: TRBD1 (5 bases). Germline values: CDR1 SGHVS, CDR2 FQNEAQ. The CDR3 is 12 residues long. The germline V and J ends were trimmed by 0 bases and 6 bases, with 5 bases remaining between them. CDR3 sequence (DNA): TGTGCCAGCAGCTTAGCGGGGGCTGAAGCTTTCTTT. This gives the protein CASSLAGAEAFF. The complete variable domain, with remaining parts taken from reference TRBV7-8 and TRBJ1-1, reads GAGVSQSPRYKVAKRGQDVALRCDPISGHVSLFWYQQALGQGPEFLTYFQNEAQLDKSGLPSDRFFAERPEGSVSTLKIQRTQQEDSAVYLCASSLAGAEAFFGQGTRLTVV.

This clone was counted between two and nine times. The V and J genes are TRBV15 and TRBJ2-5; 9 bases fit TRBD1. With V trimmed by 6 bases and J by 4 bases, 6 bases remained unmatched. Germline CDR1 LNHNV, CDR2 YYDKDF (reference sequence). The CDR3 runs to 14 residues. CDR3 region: CATRPDRGSETQYF. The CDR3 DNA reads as TGTGCCACCAGACCGGACAGGGGATCAGAGACCCAGTACTTC.

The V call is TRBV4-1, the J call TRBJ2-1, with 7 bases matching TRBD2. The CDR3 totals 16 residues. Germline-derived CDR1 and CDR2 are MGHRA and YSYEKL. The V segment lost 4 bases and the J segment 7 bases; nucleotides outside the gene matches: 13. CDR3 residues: CASSRTLAGAGNEQFF. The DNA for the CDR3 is TGCGCCAGCAGCCGGACCTTAGCGGGTGCCGGGAATGAGCAGTTCTTC.

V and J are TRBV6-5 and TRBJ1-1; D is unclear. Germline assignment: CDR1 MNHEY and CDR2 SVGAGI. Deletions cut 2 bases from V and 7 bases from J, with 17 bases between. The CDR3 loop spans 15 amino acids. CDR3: CASSYGPYSSSEAFF. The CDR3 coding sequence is TGTGCCAGCAGTTACGGCCCCTATTCCTCCAGTGAAGCTTTCTTT.

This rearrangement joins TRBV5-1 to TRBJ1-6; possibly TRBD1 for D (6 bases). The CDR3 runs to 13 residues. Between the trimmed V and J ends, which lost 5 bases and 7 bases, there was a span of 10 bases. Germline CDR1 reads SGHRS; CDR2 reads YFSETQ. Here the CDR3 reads CASSGQQNSPLHF. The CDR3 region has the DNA TGCGCCAGCAGTGGACAGCAGAATTCACCCCTCCACTTT. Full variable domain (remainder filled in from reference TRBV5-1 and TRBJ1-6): KAGVTQTPRYLIKTRGQQVTLSCSPISGHRSVSWYQQTPGQGLQFLFEYFSETQRNKGNFPGRFSGRQFSNSRSEMNVSTLELGDSALYLCASSGQQNSPLHFGNGTRLTVT.

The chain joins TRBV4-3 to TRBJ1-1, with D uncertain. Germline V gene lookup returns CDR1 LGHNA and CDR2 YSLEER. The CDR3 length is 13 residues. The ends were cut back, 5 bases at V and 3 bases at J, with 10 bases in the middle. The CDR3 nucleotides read TGCGCCAGCAGCGTGGACGGGTACACTGAAGCTTTCTTT. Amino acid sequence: CASSVDGYTEAFF.

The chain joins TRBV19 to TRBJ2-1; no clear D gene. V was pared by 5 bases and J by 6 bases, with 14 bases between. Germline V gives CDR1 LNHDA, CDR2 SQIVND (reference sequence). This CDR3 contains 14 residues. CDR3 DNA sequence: TGTGCCAGTAGTCCCCCCGGGCCCATCAATGAGCAGTTCTTC. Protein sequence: CASSPPGPINEQFF.

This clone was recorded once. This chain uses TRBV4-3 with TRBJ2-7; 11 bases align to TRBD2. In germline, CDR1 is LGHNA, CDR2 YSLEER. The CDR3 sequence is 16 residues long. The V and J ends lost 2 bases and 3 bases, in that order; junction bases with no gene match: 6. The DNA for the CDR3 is TGCGCCAGCAGCCAATACATAGGGACTAGCGGCTACGAGCAGTACTTC. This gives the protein CASSQYIGTSGYEQYF.

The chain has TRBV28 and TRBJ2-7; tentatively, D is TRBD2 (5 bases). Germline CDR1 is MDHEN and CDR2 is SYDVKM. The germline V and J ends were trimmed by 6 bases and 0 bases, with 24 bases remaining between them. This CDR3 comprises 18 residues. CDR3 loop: CASRQPAGRGPDSYEQYF. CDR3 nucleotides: TGTGCCAGCAGACAACCCGCCGGGCGAGGGCCGGACTCCTACGAGCAGTACTTC.